In its sample, the clone carrying this T cell receptor beta chain was seen many times. Its antigen is not known. Germline V gives CDR1 SNHLY, CDR2 FYNNEI. V shed 9 bases and J 0 bases; nucleotides not matched to a gene: 6. The CDR3 is made up of 14 amino acids. The data are from a study of CD8 T cells in ankylosing spondylitis. Whole-study findings and limits: Ankylosing spondylitis blood appeared to be characterized by a TCR beta motif of 8 or 9 highly homologous variants.

TCRdb re-derived calls from the 5' RACE reads in MiXCR, one entry per CDR3 protein. This table has more than 400,000 distinct CDR3 sequences, less than 6% appearing once. Sequencing was carried out using blood, either unsorted or a sorted T cell fraction (not recorded which). The V call is TRBV2, the J call TRBJ2-3, with TRBD1 matching over 7 bases. The sequence derives from a male donor with ankylosing spondylitis. The CDR3 sequence is CASLDRASTDTQYF. The CDR3 nucleotides read TGTGCCAGTCTCGACAGGGCTAGCACAGATACGCAGTATTTT.